This T cell receptor beta chain stems from a study of blood T cell repertoires in COVID-19. The overall study: PBMCs, B-cell-depleted T cells, or T cells were the source of the cDNA or gDNA that made up the material.

Only one count was recorded for this clone. J gave up 5 bases and V 6 bases, and 4 bases lay outside the gene matches. The V gene's germline CDR1 is MDHEN and CDR2 SYDVKM. The CDR3 has 13 residues. Sequencing was performed with immunoSEQ multiplex PCR; in TCRdb, only in-frame clones are kept and a portion is missing. The sample holds about 50,000 clones; 80% to 90% are singletons and the top ten take roughly 12%. The sequence derives from a human donor with active COVID-19. The donor label of this sample is uncertain. The genes are TRBV28 and TRBJ1-2, with 9 bases that match TRBD1. The sequenced sample was peripheral blood. The CDR3 DNA reads as TGTGCCAGCAGGGGAGGACAGGGGTATGGCTACACCTTC. Its translation is CASRGGQGYGYTF.